The 15 T cell receptor beta chains below come from one sample, sequenced in a study of cytomegalovirus exposure and HLA in healthy donors. Vbeta (60) and Jbeta (13) primers were used in the PCR. TCRdb's table, derived via immunoSEQ multiplex PCR, lists solely in-frame clones and lacks some. The table shows roughly 100,000 clones, with nearly 80% occurring only once. Sequenced material: PBMCs. All receptors derive from a man between 60 and 70 years old in good health and CMV-seropositive.

J is TRBJ2-3 and V is TRBV11-2; 7 bases agree with TRBD2. Germline V lookup: CDR1 SGHAT, CDR2 FQNNGV. The CDR3 runs to 14 residues. Trimming took 5 bases from V and 4 from J; bases not matched to a gene: 6. CDR3 in amino acids: CASSGGGWPDTQYF. DNA of the CDR3: TGTGCCAGCAGCGGGGGGGGGTGGCCAGATACGCAGTATTTT.

V usage is TRBV6-6 and J usage is TRBJ1-3; D gene unclear. This CDR3 contains 14 residues. The V and J ends lost 6 bases and 3 bases respectively, with 12 bases between them. Per germline, CDR1 MNHNY and CDR2 SVGAGI (reference sequence). The CDR3 DNA follows: TGTGCCAGCAGGGCTGGCGGCGATGGAAACACCATATATTTT. Translation: CASRAGGDGNTIYF.

There are a few counts of this clone. The J gene is TRBJ1-3, the V gene TRBV7-9; D may be TRBD1 (6 bases). V was pared by 5 bases and J by 6 bases, with 14 bases between. This CDR3 contains 14 residues. Germline V CDR1 and CDR2: SEHNR, FQNEAQ (reference sequence). CDR3 DNA: TGTGCCAGCAGCCCTCCCGGGACACTAAACACCATATATTTT. Encoded protein: CASSPPGTLNTIYF.

V is TRBV30 and J is TRBJ2-7, with TRBD1 matching 11 bases. The CDR3 covers 14 residues. The germline gives CDR1 GTSNPN, CDR2 SVGIG (reference sequence). With 3 bases clipped from V and 7 bases from J, the junction kept 8 bases outside the gene matches. CDR3 DNA sequence: TGTGCCTGGAGGTATGACGGGACAGGGGGAGAGCAGTACTTC. It yields the protein CAWRYDGTGGEQYF.

The chain is built from TRBV5-4 and TRBJ2-1; TRBD2 agrees at 8 bases. The V gene's germline CDR1 is SGHNT and CDR2 YYREEE (reference sequence). The CDR3 spans 15 residues. Germline trimming cut 5 bases from V and 9 bases from J; bases unmatched to any gene: 13. The CDR3 sequence: CASRDSAGVSGEQFF. The CDR3 region has the DNA TGTGCCAGCAGGGACTCAGCGGGGGTCTCCGGTGAGCAGTTCTTC.

This clone was recorded a few times. V and J are TRBV4-2 and TRBJ2-3; 8 bases fit TRBD2. V lost 4 bases and J lost 6; bases outside the gene matches: 3. This CDR3 region has 13 residues. Germline V gene data show CDR1 as LGHNA and CDR2 as YNFKEQ. CDR3 in DNA: TGTGCCAGCAGCCTGACTAGCGAGGATACGCAGTATTTT. Protein product: CASSLTSEDTQYF.

This clone was seen more than once but under ten times. V gene TRBV7-9 combines with J gene TRBJ1-4; D is perhaps TRBD1 (6 bases). Germline V gene lookup returns CDR1 SEHNR and CDR2 FQNEAQ (reference sequence). The V gene lost 5 bases and the J gene lost 8 bases, with 9 bases spanning the gap. The CDR3 covers 12 residues. CDR3 in DNA: TGTGCCAGCAGCCCGGGACAAGAAAAACTGTTTTTT. Amino acid sequence: CASSPGQEKLFF.

Turning to this clone: One end of the junction fails to match germline, which may point to a read error. This chain joins TRBV7-9 and TRBJ2-2; possible D gene TRBD1, 7 bases. This CDR3 comprises 17 residues. The germline V gene encodes CDR1 SEHNR and CDR2 FQNEAQ (reference sequence). The DNA of the CDR3 is TGTTCCAGCAGCTTTTCCCCGACAGGGCGGGGAACCGGGGAGCTGTTTTTT. The encoded protein is CSSSFSPTGRGTGELFF.

This clone came up a few times. Here the CDR3 DNA reads TGCGCCAGCAGCCTGGAGGGGGGGGCTGAGGAAGCTTTCTTT. Translating it yields CASSLEGGAEEAFF. The V gene is TRBV4-3, the J gene TRBJ1-1; D may be TRBD1 (6 bases). CDR3 length: 14 amino acids. With 4 bases removed from V and 8 bases from J, the gap between germline ends came to 17 bases. Germline CDR1 reads LGHNA; CDR2 reads YSLEER.

The chain has TRBV2 and TRBJ1-6; a possible D gene is TRBD1 (5 bases). This CDR3 contains 14 residues. Trimming took 7 bases from V and 4 from J, leaving 11 bases between them. From germline, CDR1 is SNHLY and CDR2 FYNNEI. CDR3 in amino acids: CASIRGTYNSPLHF. The CDR3 DNA reads as TGTGCCAGCATCAGAGGGACTTATAATTCACCCCTCCACTTT.

The chain recombines TRBV6-6 with TRBJ2-3; 10 bases line up with TRBD2. CDR1 is MNHNY, CDR2 SVGAGI, per germline (reference sequence). J was trimmed by 4 bases and V by 4 bases; bases with no gene match: 5. This CDR3 has 15 amino acids. The DNA of the CDR3 is TGTGCCAGCAGTTCTCTGAGCGGGGGGGCAGATACGCAGTATTTT. It encodes CASSSLSGGADTQYF.

This chain uses TRBV18 with TRBJ1-1, with unresolved D. The CDR3 has 13 amino acids. The germline CDR1 and CDR2 sequences are KGHSH and LQKENI. Trimming pared 3 bases from V and 5 bases from J, leaving 10 bases between. The CDR3 here is CASSPEGGTEAFF. The CDR3 nucleotides read TGTGCCAGCTCACCGGAGGGTGGGACTGAAGCTTTCTTT.

This clone turned up a few times. V usage is TRBV7-9 and J usage is TRBJ2-5; 11 bases fit TRBD2. The CDR3 sequence is 17 residues long. CDR1 and CDR2 (germline): SEHNR, FQNEAQ (reference sequence). With 8 bases clipped from V and 3 bases from J, the junction kept 14 bases outside the gene matches. DNA of the CDR3: TGTGCCAGCCGTCAAGGGTCGCTAGCGGGGGGAAAAGAGACCCAGTACTTC. Translated: CASRQGSLAGGKETQYF.

This clone was counted once. The rearrangement links TRBV6-4 to TRBJ2-7; 9 positions agree with TRBD1. CDR3 size: 14 residues. With 4 bases clipped from V and 3 bases from J, the junction kept 4 bases outside the gene matches. Germline V CDR1 and CDR2: MRHNA, SNTAGT. CDR3 nucleotide sequence: TGTGCCAGCAGTGTGGACAGGGGTAGCTACGAGCAGTACTTC. This gives the protein CASSVDRGSYEQYF.

This sequence joins TRBV7-3 and TRBJ2-1; 11 nucleotides align to TRBD2. The CDR3 is 15 amino acids. With V trimmed by 4 bases and J by 7 bases, 6 bases remained unmatched. Germline V gene lookup returns CDR1 SGHTA and CDR2 FQGTGA. The CDR3 nucleotides are TGTGCCAGCAGCTCAGGGACTAGCGGAGGGAATGAGCAGTTCTTC. The encoded protein is CASSSGTSGGNEQFF.